This is a list of T cell receptor beta chains from one sample in a study of blood T cell repertoires in COVID-19. TCRdb keeps only in-frame clones here, not all; method: immunoSEQ multiplex PCR. The sample has about 210,000 clones, roughly 88% seen once; the top ten hold about 1.5%. Sequencing was carried out using peripheral blood. These receptors all come from a young man with active or convalescent COVID-19. Both conserved end residues are part of each CDR3. A D gene is named only where the DNA matches it firmly. For some rows the clone size is stated as once, few or many, or as a class when expanded; others skip it.

abundance	d_gene	j_gene	v_gene	CDR3nt	CDR3aa
-	TRBD1	TRBJ1-2	TRBV11-2	TGTGCCAGCAACCCATCGACAGGGTGGGGCTACACCTTC	CASNPSTGWGYTF
-	TRBD2	TRBJ2-3	TRBV5-1	TGCGCCAGCAGATCTAGCGGGGCCCTCACAGATACGCAGTATTTT	CASRSSGALTDTQYF
-	-	TRBJ2-5	TRBV27	TGTGCCAGCAGTTTACCAAGCGAGACCCAGTACTTC	CASSLPSETQYF
-	TRBD2	TRBJ2-1	TRBV29-1	TGCAGCGTCAGAACTAGCGGTGCGAGCTCCTACAATGAGCAGTTCTTC	CSVRTSGASSYNEQFF
-	-	TRBJ1-5	TRBV19	TGTGCCAGTAGTATTTTTCGGGGAAGCAATCAGCCCCAGCATTTT	CASSIFRGSNQPQHF
-	-	TRBJ2-7	TRBV7-8	TGTGCCAGCAGCATGAACAGGGATCGGCGGAACGAGCAGTACTTC	CASSMNRDRRNEQYF
-	-	TRBJ2-7	TRBV28	TGTGCCAGCAGCTCGCCTAGGGAGCAGTACTTC	CASSSPREQYF
-	-	TRBJ1-5	TRBV19	TGTGCCAGCCGGTCGGGGGGTCAGCCCCAGCATTTT	CASRSGGQPQHF
-	-	TRBJ1-1	TRBV7-2	TGTGCCAGCAGCTTCTGGGGGGAAGGAAACACTGAAGCTTTCTTT	CASSFWGEGNTEAFF
-	TRBD1	TRBJ1-5	TRBV10-3	TGTGCCATCAGTACGACCGGACAGGGGAGCAATCAGCCCCAGCATTTT	CAISTTGQGSNQPQHF
-	-	TRBJ1-1	TRBV19	TGTGCCAGTAGTATAGGAGGAGGGTCGAACACTGAAGCTTTCTTT	CASSIGGGSNTEAFF
-	TRBD2	TRBJ2-2	TRBV7-9	TGTGCCAGCAGCTTGCGGCTAGCGGGGACCGGGGAGCTGTTTTTT	CASSLRLAGTGELFF
few	-	TRBJ1-1	TRBV27	TGTGCCAGCAGTGCCTGGGAGGAGGCGTCCACTGAAGCTTTCTTT	CASSAWEEASTEAFF
-	-	TRBJ1-1	TRBV6-4	TGTGCCAGCAGGACCGGGTCCCAGAGCACTGAAGCTTTCTTT	CASRTGSQSTEAFF
-	TRBD1	TRBJ1-3	TRBV19	TGTGCCACCCGAGGGGGCAGGACCGACTCTGGAAACACCATATATTTT	CATRGGRTDSGNTIYF
-	TRBD2	TRBJ2-1	TRBV5-6	TGTGCCAGCAGCCTGGGACTAGCCAGGAATGAGCAGTTCTTC	CASSLGLARNEQFF
-	TRBD1	TRBJ1-2	TRBV30	TGTGCCTGGAGAGGGGACAGGGGTAACTATGGCTACACCTTC	CAWRGDRGNYGYTF